These 6 T cell receptor beta chains share one sample of origin, sequenced in a study of blood T cell repertoires in COVID-19. Using immunoSEQ multiplex PCR, the repertoire was profiled, and TCRdb retains in-frame clones only, with some absent. The sample consists of 170,000 or so clones, around 80% of them appearing once. The sequenced material came from peripheral blood. The receptors stem from a woman aged 55 to 70 with acute or convalescent COVID-19.

The genes are TRBV3-1 (or the pseudogene TRBV3-2) and TRBJ1-5; unclear D gene. Germline values: CDR1 LGHDT, CDR2 YNNKEL (reference sequence). This CDR3 has 17 residues. Trimming pared 1 base from V and 0 bases from J, leaving 13 bases between. In DNA, the CDR3 is TGTGCCAGCAGCCAAGGCAGACTCACGTATAGCAATCAGCCCCAGCATTTT. The encoded protein is CASSQGRLTYSNQPQHF.

This chain uses TRBV3-1 (or the pseudogene TRBV3-2) with TRBJ1-6; D unresolved. Germline V gene sequence: CDR1 LGHDT, CDR2 YNNKEL (reference sequence). Trimming left V 1 base short and J 5 bases short, with 9 bases between. This CDR3 has 15 residues. The DNA of the CDR3 is TGTGCCAGCAGCCAAGTTACAAAGAATAATTCACCCCTCCACTTT. Encoded protein: CASSQVTKNNSPLHF.

The chain employs TRBV29-1 and TRBJ2-7, with D maybe TRBD1 (6 bases). CDR3 length: 15 amino acids. Trimming took 4 bases from V and 1 from J, leaving 17 bases between them. CDR1 and CDR2 (germline): SQVTM, ANQGSEA. The DNA of the CDR3 is TGCAGCGTTGGCCGACAGGCGAGAGGGTCCTACGAGCAGTACTTC. Protein product: CSVGRQARGSYEQYF.

The gene calls are TRBV5-1 and TRBJ2-3; 12 bases are a match to TRBD2. CDR1 is SGHRS and CDR2 is YFSETQ in the germline V gene. Losses at the gene ends were 4 bases for V and 5 bases for J; bases not matched to a gene: 5. The CDR3 has 15 residues. The CDR3, as DNA: TGCGCCAGCAGCCCGGGACTAGCGGGTAGAGATACGCAGTATTTT. This encodes CASSPGLAGRDTQYF.

The chain joins TRBV7-2 to TRBJ1-5, with 7 positions matching TRBD1. The CDR3 sequence is 14 residues long. The germline V gene encodes CDR1 SGHTA and CDR2 FQGNSA. V was pared by 4 bases and J by 4 bases, with 4 bases of the junction left unmatched. CDR3 coding DNA: TGTGCCAGCAGCTGGCAGACAGGGAATCAGCCCCAGCATTTT. Protein sequence: CASSWQTGNQPQHF.

In nucleotides, the CDR3 is TGTGCCAGCAGCGTCCAGGGTAACCAAGAGACCCAGTACTTC. This codes for CASSVQGNQETQYF. The rearrangement uses TRBV9 and TRBJ2-5, with a tentative D call TRBD1 (5 bases). Germline-derived CDR1 and CDR2 are SGDLS and YYNGEE. The CDR3 is 14 amino acids. Deletions cut 2 bases from V and 0 bases from J, with 8 bases between.